The clone carrying this T cell receptor (beta chain) was found a few times. Its antigen is as yet unknown. This sample is part of a study of T cells in Graves' hyperthyroidism and ophthalmopathy. Trimming cost V 0 bases and J 0 bases; bases outside gene matches: 10. The CDR3 contains 19 residues. Germline V lookup: CDR1 MGHRA, CDR2 YSYEKL. The patients, who ranged from 18 to 65 in age, presented with newly diagnosed hyperthyroidism lasting under 2 months. Uncontrolled infections, other autoimmune diseases, pregnancy or lactation led to exclusion of patients. Each diagnosis was grounded in clinical symptoms, serum thyroxine and TRAb, thyroid ultrasound, and orbital computed tomography. The CDR3 regions of TCR beta were amplified from RNA transcripts. HTBI primers drove first-round RT-PCR of the TCR CDR3. Each CDR3 protein is one row after TCRdb ran MiXCR on the multiplex PCR reads. The repertoire holds under 550,000 distinct CDR3 sequences, with roughly 13% as singletons.

Study-wide results and caveats: Within blood appeared most thyroid clonotypes that had expanded above 0.001.

This TCR was recovered from a woman aged 18-35 years with Graves' hyperthyroidism. Sequenced material: blood. This chain connects TRBV4-1 to TRBJ2-5; the match to TRBD2 covers 10 bases. The CDR3 here is CASSQDIPGLAEYQETQYF. The CDR3 region has the DNA TGCGCCAGCAGCCAAGACATCCCCGGACTAGCGGAGTACCAAGAGACCCAGTACTTC.